The next 5 T cell receptor beta chains were all read from a single sample in a study of regulatory T cells in long-lasting Graves disease. As to time point: persistent/refractory GD, antithyroid drugs over 5 years with positive TRAb. After RNA was extracted from PBMCs, the TCR library was made from it. Libraries of TCR beta came from iRepertoire HTBI primers plus Arm-PCR of CDR3 regions. Each CDR3 protein is one row after TCRdb ran MiXCR on the multiplex PCR reads. Here the sample spans fewer than 550,000 distinct CDR3 sequences, about 22% being singletons. The sequences come from peripheral blood mononuclear cells (PBMCs), collected when the disease was refractory, from a patient treated with antithyroid drugs. The receptors were gathered from a female donor with Graves disease.

This clonotype was observed a few times. The chain employs TRBV6-2 or TRBV6-3 and TRBJ1-5; 9 bases match TRBD1. CDR3 length: 16 residues. V gave up 3 bases and J gave up 3 bases; unmatched junction bases: 6. Per the germline V gene, CDR1 is MNHEY and CDR2 is SVGEGT. Here the CDR3 DNA reads TGTGCCAGCAGTTATGGAGGACAGGGGTTCAATCAGCCCCAGCATTTT. This translates into CASSYGGQGFNQPQHF.

J is TRBJ1-6 and V is TRBV19; TRBD1 is a possible D gene (5 bases). The CDR3 length is 16 residues. The V and J ends lost 3 bases and 10 bases respectively, with 19 bases between them. Germline assignment: CDR1 LNHDA and CDR2 SQIVND (reference sequence). CDR3 nucleotide sequence: TGTGCCAGTAGTATGGTCCCGGCGGGCTCAGGGTCACCCCTCCACTTT. Translated: CASSMVPAGSGSPLHF.

This clonotype was seen more than once but under ten times. The rearrangement uses TRBV12-3 or TRBV12-4 and TRBJ2-7; TRBD2 matches at 7 bases. This CDR3 is built from 16 residues. Trimming removed 5 bases from V and 0 bases from J; junction bases left unmatched: 10. CDR3 DNA: TGTGCCAGCAGTCCTCAAGGGAGGGGAACCTCCTACGAGCAGTACTTC. This translates into CASSPQGRGTSYEQYF.

V usage is TRBV5-1 and J usage is TRBJ2-2; D is possibly TRBD1 (6 bases). This CDR3 is 16 amino acids long. V lost 4 bases and J 0 bases, leaving 13 bases between the germline ends. CDR1 is SGHRS, CDR2 YFSETQ, per germline. The CDR3: CASSLGDTTNTGELFF. The CDR3 bases are TGCGCCAGCAGCCTGGGGGACACCACGAACACCGGGGAGCTGTTTTTT.

The chain carries TRBV7-2 and TRBJ2-2; D is ambiguous. CDR3 size: 12 residues. Germline V lookup: CDR1 SGHTA, CDR2 FQGNSA. Trimming cost V 2 bases and J 7 bases, with 5 bases left between them. DNA of the CDR3: TGTGCCAGCAGCTTAACTTTCGGGGAGCTGTTTTTT. This codes for CASSLTFGELFF.